This T cell receptor beta chain was found in a study of a mutant IDH1 vaccine in newly diagnosed glioma. Study information: Patients were pretreated with radiotherapy, temozolomide, or both, mostly both. Study outcomes and limitations: Pseudoprogression apparently tracked independently of changes in top peripheral T cell clonotypes. Patients mounted vaccine-induced immune responses in around 93% of cases.

Noted time point: week 11, during vaccination. Mutant IDH1 20-mer peptide, at 300 ug, made up each vaccine dose, with topical imiquimod. The repertoire was sequenced with immunoSEQ multiplex PCR; TCRdb's copy has only in-frame clones and lacks some. The sample comprises about 120,000 clones, around 90% of which are singletons, and roughly 0.57% rests with the top ten. The V end was cut by 4 bases, the J end by 0 bases, with 11 bases between. Germline V gene data show CDR1 as SGDLS and CDR2 as YYNGEE. The CDR3 totals 15 residues. The count of this clone is one. Antigen: not known. Sequencing was performed on PBMCs, taken from a glioma patient whose treatment included an IDH1 peptide vaccine. The chain carries TRBV9 and TRBJ2-1; either TRBD1 or TRBD2 may supply D (5 bases each). The receptor was derived from a woman aged 45-59 years with glioma. The CDR3 loop is CASSPDGGSYNEQFF. The CDR3 DNA sequence: TGTGCCAGCAGCCCCGATGGGGGCTCCTACAATGAGCAGTTCTTC.